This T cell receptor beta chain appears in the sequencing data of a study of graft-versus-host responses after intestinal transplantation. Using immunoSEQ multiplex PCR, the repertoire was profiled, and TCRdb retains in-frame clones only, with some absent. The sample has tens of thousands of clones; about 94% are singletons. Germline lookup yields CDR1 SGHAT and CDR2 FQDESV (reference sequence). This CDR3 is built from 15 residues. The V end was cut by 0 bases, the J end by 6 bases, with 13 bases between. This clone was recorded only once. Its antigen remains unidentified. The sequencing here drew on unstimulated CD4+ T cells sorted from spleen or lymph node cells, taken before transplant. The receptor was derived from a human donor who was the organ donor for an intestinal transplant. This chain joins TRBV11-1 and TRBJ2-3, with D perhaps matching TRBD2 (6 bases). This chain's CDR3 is CASSLAPTSLDTQYF. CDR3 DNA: TGTGCCAGCAGCTTAGCCCCGACTAGTTTGGATACGCAGTATTTT.